This T cell receptor beta chain comes out of a study of T-cell memory formation after mild COVID-19. This clonotype appeared a single time. The CDR3 runs 13 residues. Trimming at V came to 5 bases and at J to 5 bases, leaving 5 bases not matched to a gene. TCRdb reanalysed the 5' RACE reads using MiXCR and keeps one entry per CDR3 protein. The sample has 55,000 to 70,000 distinct CDR3 sequences; 28% are singletons. This TCR derives from a man aged 18 to 35 who had mild COVID-19 (a few samples of this study predate the infection). Cell type and time point are not known. The V and J genes are TRBV12-3 or TRBV12-4 and TRBJ1-1; 7 bases map to TRBD1. Input material: PBMCs or a T cell subset sorted from them (not recorded which). CDR3 residues: CASSKGAMTEAFF. Here the CDR3 DNA reads TGTGCCAGCAGTAAGGGGGCAATGACTGAAGCTTTCTTT.